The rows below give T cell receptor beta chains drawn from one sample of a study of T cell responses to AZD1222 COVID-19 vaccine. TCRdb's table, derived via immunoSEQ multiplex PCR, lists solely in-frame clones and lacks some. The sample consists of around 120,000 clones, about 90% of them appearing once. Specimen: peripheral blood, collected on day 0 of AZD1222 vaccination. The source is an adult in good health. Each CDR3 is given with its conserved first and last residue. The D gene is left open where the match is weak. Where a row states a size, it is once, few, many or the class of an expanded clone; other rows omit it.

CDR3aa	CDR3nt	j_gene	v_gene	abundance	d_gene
CASSLGRIYEQYF	TGTGCCAGCAGTTTAGGGCGGATCTACGAGCAGTACTTC	TRBJ2-7	TRBV12-3/TRBV12-4	-	-
CARSLAGQFISPLHF	TGTGCCAGAAGCTTGGCCGGGCAGTTTATTTCACCCCTCCACTTT	TRBJ1-6	TRBV5-3	-	-
CASSETVGSSGYTF	TGTGCCAGCAGTGAAACGGTCGGATCGTCGGGCTACACCTTC	TRBJ1-2	TRBV6-4	-	-
CASSLGLAVSPLHF	TGTGCCAGCAGCTTAGGTTTGGCAGTCTCACCCCTCCACTTT	TRBJ1-6	TRBV11-3	-	-
CASAGGGNSGNTIYF	TGTGCCAGCGCGGGTGGGGGAAACTCTGGAAACACCATATATTTT	TRBJ1-3	TRBV9	-	-
CASTEEDRANYGYTF	TGTGCCAGCACCGAAGAAGACAGGGCAAACTATGGCTACACCTTC	TRBJ1-2	TRBV2	-	TRBD1
CASSVGELARYEQYF	TGTGCCAGCAGTGTGGGGGAACTAGCGCGTTACGAGCAGTACTTC	TRBJ2-7	TRBV2	-	TRBD2
CASSSPGGVFNEQFF	TGTGCCAGCAGCTCCCCGGGGGGGGTGTTCAATGAGCAGTTCTTC	TRBJ2-1	TRBV7-2	-	TRBD2
CASSVGPPDTQYF	TGTGCCAGCAGCGTAGGTCCTCCAGATACGCAGTATTTT	TRBJ2-3	TRBV9	-	-
CASSQSNQPQHF	TGTGCCAGCAGCCAAAGCAATCAGCCCCAGCATTTT	TRBJ1-5	TRBV5-6	-	-
CASSQGRNQPQHF	TGTGCCAGCAGCCAAGGACGGAATCAGCCCCAGCATTTT	TRBJ1-5	TRBV5-6	-	-
CASSPSGSNYGYTF	TGTGCCAGCAGCCCCTCCGGTTCAAACTATGGCTACACCTTC	TRBJ1-2	TRBV4-2	-	-
CAISGQGADGYTF	TGTGCCATCAGCGGACAGGGGGCGGATGGCTACACCTTC	TRBJ1-2	TRBV10-3	-	TRBD1
CASSPGGLFNQPQHF	TGTGCCAGCAGCCCTGGCGGACTTTTCAATCAGCCCCAGCATTTT	TRBJ1-5	TRBV5-6	-	-
CATSEITGGNEQFF	TGTGCCACCAGTGAAATAACAGGGGGCAATGAGCAGTTCTTC	TRBJ2-1	TRBV24-1	-	TRBD1
CASSQGLTDTQYF	TGTGCCAGTAGTCAGGGCCTCACAGATACGCAGTATTTT	TRBJ2-3	TRBV19	-	-
CASTAGLTEAFF	TGTGCCAGCACGGCAGGGCTTACTGAAGCTTTCTTT	TRBJ1-1	TRBV2	-	-
CASSQDEGAYEQYF	TGTGCCAGCAGCCAAGATGAGGGGGCCTACGAGCAGTACTTC	TRBJ2-7	TRBV4-2	-	-
CASSQTQGGAYNEQFF	TGTGCCAGCTCTCAGACACAGGGGGGTGCCTACAATGAGCAGTTCTTC	TRBJ2-1	TRBV18	-	TRBD1
CASSLFQGGETQYF	TGTGCCAGCAGCTTATTTCAGGGCGGGGAGACCCAGTACTTC	TRBJ2-5	TRBV7-3	-	-
CASSYQGNTEAFF	TGTGCCAGCAGTTATCAGGGGAACACTGAAGCTTTCTTT	TRBJ1-1	TRBV6-2/TRBV6-3	-	-
CASSQGYSGREETQYF	TGTGCCAGCAGCCAAGGTTACAGCGGGAGAGAAGAGACCCAGTACTTC	TRBJ2-5	TRBV3-1/TRBV3-2	-	TRBD2
CASSLATQGGTIYF	TGCGCCAGCAGCTTGGCGACTCAGGGAGGGACCATATATTTT	TRBJ1-3	TRBV5-1	-	-
CATSSGRAAGGGDTQYF	TGTGCCACCAGTTCCGGGAGGGCCGCAGGCGGGGGAGATACGCAGTATTTT	TRBJ2-3	TRBV24-1	once	TRBD2
CASSYSSPRVTYEQYF	TGTGCCAGCAGTTACTCGAGTCCCAGGGTTACCTACGAGCAGTACTTC	TRBJ2-7	TRBV6-2/TRBV6-3	-	-
CASSRKPGQGAPGRYTDTQYF	TGCGCCAGCAGCCGCAAACCGGGACAGGGGGCACCGGGTCGCTACACAGATACGCAGTATTTT	TRBJ2-3	TRBV4-1	-	TRBD1
CAISEGASQPQHF	TGTGCCATCAGTGAAGGGGCCAGTCAGCCCCAGCATTTT	TRBJ1-5	TRBV10-3	-	-
CASSRDRSSYEQYF	TGTGCCAGCAGTCGAGACAGGAGCTCCTACGAGCAGTACTTC	TRBJ2-7	TRBV27	-	-
CATNHVAASTDTQYF	TGTGCCACCAACCACGTAGCGGCTAGCACAGATACGCAGTATTTT	TRBJ2-3	TRBV7-2	-	-
CASSLDPAPRAYEQYF	TGTGCCAGCAGCTTAGATCCGGCCCCTAGGGCCTACGAGCAGTACTTC	TRBJ2-7	TRBV7-2	-	-
CASSYRLAGTYEQYF	TGTGCCAGCAGTTACCGGCTAGCGGGAACCTACGAGCAGTACTTC	TRBJ2-7	TRBV6-2/TRBV6-3	-	TRBD2
CASSSRGVGAQYF	TGTGCCAGTAGCAGCAGGGGGGTTGGGGCCCAGTACTTC	TRBJ2-5	TRBV19	-	-
CASSLPLTGDRGREAFF	TGCGCCAGCAGCTTGCCCCTGACCGGAGACAGGGGGCGCGAAGCTTTCTTT	TRBJ1-1	TRBV5-1	-	TRBD1
CASSRQGGAYEQYF	TGTGCCAGCAGCCGTCAGGGGGGGGCCTACGAGCAGTACTTC	TRBJ2-7	TRBV14	-	-
CASALAGNTIYF	TGTGCCAGCGCCTTGGCTGGAAACACCATATATTTT	TRBJ1-3	TRBV6-5	-	-
CASSETSSQETQYF	TGTGCCAGCAGCGAGACTAGCAGCCAAGAGACCCAGTACTTC	TRBJ2-5	TRBV11-2	-	TRBD2
CASSLWVAGVSDTQYF	TGTGCCAGCAGCTTATGGGTAGCGGGAGTGTCGGATACGCAGTATTTT	TRBJ2-3	TRBV11-2	once	TRBD2
CASSIGRISNQPQHF	TGTGCCAGTAGTATCGGTAGAATTAGCAATCAGCCCCAGCATTTT	TRBJ1-5	TRBV19	-	-
CASSYSGGINEQFF	TGTGCCAGCAGTTACTCGGGGGGAATCAATGAGCAGTTCTTC	TRBJ2-1	TRBV6-5	once	-
CATSSGGSSYEQYF	TGTGCCACCAGCAGCGGGGGGAGCTCCTACGAGCAGTACTTC	TRBJ2-7	TRBV15	-	TRBD2
CASSQDLRETQYF	TGCGCCAGCAGCCAAGATTTGCGGGAGACCCAGTACTTC	TRBJ2-5	TRBV4-3	-	-
CASSQPGVNEQFF	TGTGCCAGCAGCCAACCGGGGGTCAATGAGCAGTTCTTC	TRBJ2-1	TRBV14	-	-
CASSRQGTYGYTF	TGTGCCAGCAGCCGACAGGGGACCTATGGCTACACCTTC	TRBJ1-2	TRBV7-3	-	TRBD1
CATSDKPGAGGTDTQYF	TGTGCCACCAGTGATAAGCCCGGAGCGGGGGGGACAGATACGCAGTATTTT	TRBJ2-3	TRBV24-1	-	TRBD2